This paragraph covers one T cell receptor (beta chain) sequence. No antigen is known for it. This entry belongs to a study of CXCR3-negative and CXCR3-positive naive CD8 T cells. General study results and limits: More hydrophobic TRB CDR3s were found in CXCR3-positive naive cells than in CXCR3-negative naive cells.

Each TRB cDNA library was prepared by 5' RACE (with UMI labels). For each CDR3 protein, TCRdb gives one entry from its re-call of the 5' RACE reads, without DNA. The specimen's table records some 140,000 distinct CDR3 sequences. The germline CDR1 and CDR2 sequences are MDHEN and SYDVKM. The CDR3 has 13 amino acids. Source material: naive CXCR3+ CD8+ T cells from blood. Subset noted: CD45RO-CCR7+CD27+CD95- naive CD8+ T cells expressing CXCR3 (TNR3+). The rearrangement uses TRBV28 and TRBJ2-1. This clonotype was sampled from a human donor in good health. Some clones in this sample may be carry-over from other donors' samples. The CDR3 sequence: CASSLSNIAEQFF.